The source of this T cell receptor (beta chain) is a study of blood T cell repertoires in COVID-19 (dated by TCRdb to between 2020 and 2021). At the level of the whole study: Collaborator samples came from the United States, Italy and Spain and covered acute and convalescent phases of COVID-19. The prospective study material was composed of cDNA or gDNA derived from T cells, B-cell-depleted T cells, or PBMCs. Subjects who had been exposed to COVID-19, were actively infected with it, or had recovered from it provided the deeply sampled blood TCRbeta repertoires that made up the dataset. The repertoires were released in a freely available public database intended as a resource for research on the immune response to SARS-CoV-2. The samples were drawn from the first 160 participants of the ongoing ImmuneRACE study and from 1,254 subjects provided by 6 global collaborators. Nearly every sample came with metadata listing a de-identified subject ID, COVID-19 status, age in years and sex. Where HLA class I and class II types were available, the types were taken from metadata supplied by the sample provider, not from assay-based typing.

The investigation overall reported the following: The quantity of clinical and demographic metadata differed by source and by participant and was supplied without curation.

TCRbeta CDR3 regions were amplified from genomic DNA by means of the immunoSEQ Assay, a bias-controlled multiplex PCR. The authors' analysis ran thus. Within the assay, amplification of reference gene primers was used to estimate how many nucleated cells each sample contained. Sequence reads were collapsed and filtered to measure the absolute abundance of every unique TCRbeta CDR3 rearrangement. For each sample, productive Simpson clonality was calculated by taking the square root of Simpson's diversity index across productive rearrangements. This is the immuneACCESS table as TCRdb keeps it, with only in-frame sequences that have V and J called. A part of the clones is gone; compared with another copy, unresolved V genes explain less than half, and the rest is unexplained. D and trimming come from the DNA, and the V and J calls and clone size come from that table. The sample includes around 110,000 clones, with around four fifths observed a single time. 7.9% of the sample belongs to the ten largest clones.

Unmatched junction bases come to 7, with V trimmed by 4 bases and J by 0 bases. The CDR3 runs 17 residues from the cysteine to the phenylalanine. The entry retains the CDR3 DNA only, 51 bases that are in frame from base 1. CDR1 and CDR2 were assigned from the germline V gene as MDHEN and SYDVKM. A note on this clone: There is no known antigen for this receptor. No base quality information exists; no much larger clone differs at one position.

Whole blood was collected in K2EDTA tubes by collaborating institutions according to the institutions' own protocols. For TCRbeta analysis, collaborators shipped samples in one of three forms: frozen whole blood, isolated PBMCs, or DNA extracted from either of those sample types. The TCR sequence derives from an older man with acute or convalescent COVID-19. What was sequenced was peripheral blood. The chain links TRBV28 with TRBJ1-1; TRBD1 lines up with 11 middle nucleotides. This receptor has the CDR3 CASSYWTGGELNTEAFF. The nucleotide sequence is given as TGTGCCAGCAGTTACTGGACAGGGGGCGAGCTGAACACTGAAGCTTTCTTT.